Below, one T cell receptor beta chain is given with its context. Its antigen is unidentified. A read error may explain this, as a much larger clone is one base away. This sample is drawn from a study of T-cell memory formation after mild COVID-19. Looking at the study overall: The two donors had largely donor-specific TCR clusters.

Study-wide results and caveats: CD4+ contracting clones were found mainly in CM and EM, and CD8+ ones in EMRA.

In germline, CDR1 is GTSNPN, CDR2 SVGIG (reference sequence). The CDR3 sequence is 13 residues long. MiXCR was run by TCRdb on the 5' RACE reads, yielding one entry per CDR3 protein. The sample carries around 340,000 distinct CDR3 sequences, 20% to 25% recorded once. This TCR was recovered from an adult woman who had mild COVID-19 (a few samples of this study predate the infection). Cell type and time point are not known. The chain joins TRBV30 to TRBJ1-5; D may be TRBD1 (5 bases). Sequenced input: PBMCs or a T cell subset sorted from them (not recorded which). Here the CDR3 reads CAWSEGRNQPQNF. The DNA of the CDR3 is TGTGCCTGGAGTGAGGGGCGCAATCAGCCCCAGAATTTT. Variable domain in full (rest from reference TRBV30 and TRBJ1-5): SQTIHQWPATLVQPVGSPLSLECTVEGTSNPNLYWYRQAAGRGLQLLFYSVGIGQISSEVPQNLSASRPQDRQFILSSKKLLLSDSGFYLCAWSEGRNQPQNFGDGTRLSIL.